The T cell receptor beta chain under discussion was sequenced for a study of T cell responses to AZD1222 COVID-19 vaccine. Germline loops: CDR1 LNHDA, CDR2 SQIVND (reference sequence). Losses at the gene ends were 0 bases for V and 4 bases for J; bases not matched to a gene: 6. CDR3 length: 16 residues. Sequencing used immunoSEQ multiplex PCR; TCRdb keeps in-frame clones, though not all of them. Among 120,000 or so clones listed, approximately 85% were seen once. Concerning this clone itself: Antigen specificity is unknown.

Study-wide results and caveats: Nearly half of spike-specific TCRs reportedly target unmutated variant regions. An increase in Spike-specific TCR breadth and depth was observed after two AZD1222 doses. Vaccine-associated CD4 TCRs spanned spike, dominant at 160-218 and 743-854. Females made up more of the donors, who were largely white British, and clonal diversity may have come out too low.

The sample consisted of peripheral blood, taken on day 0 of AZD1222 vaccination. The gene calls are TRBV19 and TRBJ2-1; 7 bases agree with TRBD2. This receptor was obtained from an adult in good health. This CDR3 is CASSIDQAGAYNEQFF. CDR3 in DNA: TGTGCCAGTAGTATAGATCAGGCGGGAGCATACAATGAGCAGTTCTTC.